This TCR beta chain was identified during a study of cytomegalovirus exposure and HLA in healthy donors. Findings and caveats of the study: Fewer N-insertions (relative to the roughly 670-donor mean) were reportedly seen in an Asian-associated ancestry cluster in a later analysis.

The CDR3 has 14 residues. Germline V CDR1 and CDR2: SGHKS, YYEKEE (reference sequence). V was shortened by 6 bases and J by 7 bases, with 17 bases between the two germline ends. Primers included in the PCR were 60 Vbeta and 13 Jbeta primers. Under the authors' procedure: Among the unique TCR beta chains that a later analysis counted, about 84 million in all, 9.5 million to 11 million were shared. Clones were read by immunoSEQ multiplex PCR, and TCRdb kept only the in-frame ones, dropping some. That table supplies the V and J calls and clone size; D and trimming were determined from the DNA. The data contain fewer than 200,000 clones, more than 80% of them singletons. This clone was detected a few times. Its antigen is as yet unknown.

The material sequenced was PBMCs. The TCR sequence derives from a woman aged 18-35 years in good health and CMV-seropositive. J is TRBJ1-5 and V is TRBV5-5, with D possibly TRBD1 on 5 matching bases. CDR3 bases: TGTGCCAGCACCCCGTCGGGGGGGATCCAGCCCCAGCATTTT. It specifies CASTPSGGIQPQHF.